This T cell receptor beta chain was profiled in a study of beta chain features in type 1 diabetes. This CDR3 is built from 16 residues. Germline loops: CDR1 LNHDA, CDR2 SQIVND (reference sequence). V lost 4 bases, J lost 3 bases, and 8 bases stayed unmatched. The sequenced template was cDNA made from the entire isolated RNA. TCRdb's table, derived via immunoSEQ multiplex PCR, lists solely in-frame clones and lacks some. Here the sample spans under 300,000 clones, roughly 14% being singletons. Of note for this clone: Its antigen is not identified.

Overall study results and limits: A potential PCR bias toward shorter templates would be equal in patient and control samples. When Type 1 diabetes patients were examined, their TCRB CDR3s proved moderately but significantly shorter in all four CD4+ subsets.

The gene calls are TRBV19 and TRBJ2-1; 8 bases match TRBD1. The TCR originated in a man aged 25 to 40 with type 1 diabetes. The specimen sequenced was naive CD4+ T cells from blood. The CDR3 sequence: CASSKRGQGYYNEQFF. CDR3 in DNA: TGTGCCAGTAGTAAACGAGGACAGGGATACTACAATGAGCAGTTCTTC.